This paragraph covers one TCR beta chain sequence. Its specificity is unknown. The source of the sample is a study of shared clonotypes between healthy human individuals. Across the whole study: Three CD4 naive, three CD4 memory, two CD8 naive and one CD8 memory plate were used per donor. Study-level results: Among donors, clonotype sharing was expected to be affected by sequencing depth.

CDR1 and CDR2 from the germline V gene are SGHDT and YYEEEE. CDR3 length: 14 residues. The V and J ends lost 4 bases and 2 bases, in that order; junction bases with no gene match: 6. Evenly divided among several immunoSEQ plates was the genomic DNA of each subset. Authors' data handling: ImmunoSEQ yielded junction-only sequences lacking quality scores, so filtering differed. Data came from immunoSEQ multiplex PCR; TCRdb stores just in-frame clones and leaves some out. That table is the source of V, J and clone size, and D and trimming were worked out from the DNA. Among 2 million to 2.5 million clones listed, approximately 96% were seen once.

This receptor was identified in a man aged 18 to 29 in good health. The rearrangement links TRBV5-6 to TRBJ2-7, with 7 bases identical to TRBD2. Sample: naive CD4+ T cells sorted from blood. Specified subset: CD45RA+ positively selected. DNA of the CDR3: TGTGCCAGCAGCCGCATCGGGACTACCTACGAGCAGTACTTC. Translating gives CASSRIGTTYEQYF. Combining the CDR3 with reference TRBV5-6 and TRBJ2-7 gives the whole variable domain DAGVTQSPTHLIKTRGQQVTLRCSPKSGHDTVSWYQQALGQGPQFIFQYYEEEERQRGNFPDRFSGHQFPNYSSELNVNALLLGDSALYLCASSRIGTTYEQYFGPGTRLTVT.